This is a list of T cell receptor beta chains from one sample in a study of shared clonotypes between healthy human individuals. Profiling relied on immunoSEQ multiplex PCR, and the TCRdb table lists in-frame clones only, not all of them. The sample holds roughly 2 million clones, 90% to 95% seen once. Sequencing input: naive CD4+ T cells sorted from blood. Source of these receptors: a man in his late teens or twenties in good health. CDR3s include the opening cysteine and the closing phenylalanine or tryptophan. A D gene is named only where the DNA matches it firmly.

TRBV25-1	.	13	TRBJ1-5	CASDDGINQPQHF
TRBV10-2	TRBD2	17	TRBJ2-4	CASSVSSGDPAKNIQYF
TRBV7-9	.	15	TRBJ1-3	CASSSDTHSGNTIYF
TRBV6-5	.	15	TRBJ1-6	CASTPGGGLNSPLHF
TRBV5-6	TRBD1	14	TRBJ2-7	CASSLRQGAGEQYF
TRBV2	.	12	TRBJ1-3	CASRSGGNTIYF
TRBV10-3	TRBD1	15	TRBJ1-4	CAISEQTGVNEKLFF
TRBV5-4	TRBD1	15	TRBJ1-6	CASSSGQGHNSPLHF
TRBV27	TRBD1	15	TRBJ2-7	CASSLGGQGAYEQYF
TRBV9	.	14	TRBJ2-2	CASSVLATAGELFF
TRBV6-5	.	14	TRBJ1-2	CASSYGGPPYGYTF
TRBV18	.	12	TRBJ1-1	CASSPASTEAFF
TRBV27	.	12	TRBJ2-7	CATPLRSYEQYF
TRBV25-1	.	11	TRBJ2-7	CASRRGDEQYF
TRBV29-1	TRBD1	18	TRBJ2-6	CSVADRGSRLSGANVLTF